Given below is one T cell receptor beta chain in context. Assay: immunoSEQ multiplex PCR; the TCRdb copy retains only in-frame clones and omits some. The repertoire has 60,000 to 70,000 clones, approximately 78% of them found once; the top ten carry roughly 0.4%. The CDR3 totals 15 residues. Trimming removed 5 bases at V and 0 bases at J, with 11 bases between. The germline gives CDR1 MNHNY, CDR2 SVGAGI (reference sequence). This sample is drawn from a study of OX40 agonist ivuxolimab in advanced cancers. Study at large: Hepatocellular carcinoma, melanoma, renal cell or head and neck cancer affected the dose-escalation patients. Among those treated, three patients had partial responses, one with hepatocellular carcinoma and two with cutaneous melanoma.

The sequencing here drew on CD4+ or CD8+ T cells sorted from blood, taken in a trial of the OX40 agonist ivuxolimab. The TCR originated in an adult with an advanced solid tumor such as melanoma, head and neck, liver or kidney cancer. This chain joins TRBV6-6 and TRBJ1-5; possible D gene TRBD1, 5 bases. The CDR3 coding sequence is TGTGCCAGCAGTGACGGGACCTATAGCAATCAGCCCCAGCATTTT. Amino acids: CASSDGTYSNQPQHF.